Each of the 29 T cell receptor beta chains below was sequenced from the same sample in a study of shared clonotypes between healthy human individuals. Clones were sequenced by immunoSEQ multiplex PCR, and TCRdb holds only the in-frame ones, with some missing. Of around 2.5 million clones in the sample, roughly 93% were seen once. The sample was naive CD4+ T cells from PBMCs. Subset described: CD45RA+ positively selected. All receptors come from a man aged 18 to 30 in good health. Some clones in this sample may be carry-over from other donors' samples.

The chain links TRBV18 to TRBJ2-2, with 11 positions matching TRBD2. After removal of 3 bases from V and 3 bases from J, the junction contained 6 bases not matched to a gene. CDR1 KGHSH and CDR2 LQKENI come from the germline V gene. The CDR3 has 17 residues. CDR3 amino acids: CASSPGTSGSDTGELFF. In DNA, the CDR3 is TGTGCCAGCTCACCTGGTACTAGCGGGAGTGACACCGGGGAGCTGTTTTTT.

This sequence joins TRBV19 and TRBJ1-1; TRBD1 matches at 7 bases. J was trimmed by 7 bases and V by 4 bases; bases with no gene match: 6. CDR3 length: 13 amino acids. Germline assignment: CDR1 LNHDA and CDR2 SQIVND (reference sequence). The CDR3 loop reads CASSTLTGSEAFF. In DNA form, the CDR3 reads TGTGCCAGTAGTACCTTGACAGGGAGTGAAGCTTTCTTT.

Only one count was recorded for this clone. The V and J genes are TRBV18 and TRBJ2-7, with 10 bases lining up with TRBD1. V trimming: 3 bases; J trimming: 2 bases; junction bases outside the gene matches: 7. Germline-derived CDR1 and CDR2 are KGHSH and LQKENI. This CDR3 has 16 amino acids. CDR3 residues: CASSPTGGGLPYEQYF. The CDR3, as DNA: TGTGCCAGCTCACCGACAGGGGGCGGGCTCCCCTACGAGCAGTACTTC.

V gene TRBV5-1 combines with J gene TRBJ1-1, with a tentative D call TRBD1 (5 bases). The CDR3 has 15 amino acids. Per germline, CDR1 SGHRS and CDR2 YFSETQ. V dropped 4 bases and J dropped 4 bases, with 17 bases sitting between them. The CDR3 region is CASSQILRGATEAFF. In DNA form, the CDR3 reads TGCGCCAGCAGCCAAATTTTAAGGGGTGCCACTGAAGCTTTCTTT.

On this clone itself: A much bigger clone sits one base away, suggesting this may be a read error. Other nucleotide sequences from this sample produce the same CDR3. The chain carries TRBV10-3 and TRBJ2-5; D gene uncertain. The CDR3 loop spans 11 amino acids. Germline loops: CDR1 ENHRY, CDR2 SYGVKD. The V end lost 3 bases, the J end lost 3 bases, and 2 bases lay between the germline ends. The CDR3 protein is CAISEEETQYF. DNA of the CDR3: TGTGCCATCAGTGAAGAAGAGACCCAGTACTTC.

V gene TRBV7-9 combines with J gene TRBJ2-5, with 7 bases that match TRBD2. Per germline, CDR1 SEHNR and CDR2 FQNEAQ (reference sequence). V lost 5 bases to trimming and J lost 5 bases; unmatched junction nucleotides: 11. The CDR3 sequence is 15 residues long. The CDR3 here is CASSLHPTSLETQYF. The CDR3 DNA is TGTGCCAGCAGCCTGCACCCGACTAGCTTGGAGACCCAGTACTTC.

This chain connects TRBV15 to TRBJ2-1; the match to TRBD1 covers 9 bases. The germline gives CDR1 LNHNV, CDR2 YYDKDF (reference sequence). J lost 10 bases, V lost 5 bases, and 18 bases had no gene match. The CDR3 is made up of 17 amino acids. The DNA for the CDR3 is TGTGCCACCAGCGGCTCCCGGGACAGGGACTGGAATAGCGAGCAGTTCTTC. As protein: CATSGSRDRDWNSEQFF.

Points on this clone: Additional DNA sequences in this sample encode the identical CDR3. This chain links TRBV7-9 with TRBJ2-3; no firm D call. The germline CDR1 and CDR2 sequences are SEHNR and FQNEAQ (reference sequence). V was trimmed by 0 bases and J by 6 bases, leaving 1 base between them. The CDR3 loop spans 11 amino acids. The CDR3 reads CASSLADTQYF. In DNA form, the CDR3 reads TGTGCCAGCAGCTTAGCCGATACGCAGTATTTT.

This clone came up once. V is TRBV10-3 and J is TRBJ2-7, with TRBD1 matching 8 bases. The CDR3 has 12 amino acids. Germline V gene sequence: CDR1 ENHRY, CDR2 SYGVKD. J was trimmed by 4 bases and V by 10 bases; bases with no gene match: 6. CDR3 sequence: CATGQGEYEQYF. The CDR3 nucleotides are TGTGCCACCGGACAGGGCGAGTACGAGCAGTACTTC.

The CDR3: CATSARFPGLSADTQYF. DNA for the CDR3: TGTGCCACCAGCGCAAGATTCCCGGGACTCTCCGCAGATACGCAGTATTTT. The rearrangement uses TRBV15 and TRBJ2-3, with D perhaps matching TRBD2 (6 bases). Germline-derived CDR1 and CDR2 are LNHNV and YYDKDF (reference sequence). V dropped 5 bases and J dropped 4 bases, with 22 bases sitting between them. The CDR3 has 17 residues.

The rearrangement links TRBV25-1 to TRBJ2-4; 7 bases match TRBD1. The germline gives CDR1 MGHDK, CDR2 SYGVNS. Germline trimming cut 0 bases from V and 2 bases from J; bases unmatched to any gene: 4. This CDR3 is built from 16 residues. The CDR3 coding sequence is TGTGCCAGCAGTGAATACCCGACAGGGTCCAAAAACATTCAGTACTTC. Translation gives CASSEYPTGSKNIQYF.

This chain uses TRBV9 with TRBJ2-5; 7 bases agree with TRBD2. After removal of 0 bases from V and 2 bases from J, the junction contained 7 bases not matched to a gene. Germline V gene data show CDR1 as SGDLS and CDR2 as YYNGEE. This CDR3 is 16 amino acids long. The CDR3 DNA reads as TGTGCCAGCAGCGTAGCGGTCGGGAGGAAACAAGAGACCCAGTACTTC. Its protein is CASSVAVGRKQETQYF.

The rearrangement links TRBV4-1 to TRBJ2-1; a possible D gene is TRBD1 (6 bases). Trimming stripped 3 bases from V and 0 bases from J, with 15 bases between. CDR3 length: 17 amino acids. CDR1 and CDR2 from the germline V gene are MGHRA and YSYEKL. The CDR3 DNA reads TGCGCCAGCAGCCACTCCCTAAGGGGGAGCTCCTACAATGAGCAGTTCTTC. This gives the protein CASSHSLRGSSYNEQFF.

The chain is built from TRBV7-9 and TRBJ2-4; D is ambiguous. V lost 1 base to trimming and J lost 8 bases, with 6 bases between them. This CDR3 has 12 residues. Germline loops: CDR1 SEHNR, CDR2 FQNEAQ (reference sequence). Here the CDR3 DNA reads TGTGCCAGCAGCTTAGTACAGCACATTCAGTACTTC. It yields the protein CASSLVQHIQYF.

The chain carries TRBV7-8 and TRBJ1-2; D gene uncertain. This CDR3 has 14 residues. The V end lost 5 bases, the J end lost 4 bases, and 14 bases lay between the germline ends. The germline CDR1 and CDR2 sequences are SGHVS and FQNEAQ. The CDR3 sequence: CASSRAGSVYGYTF. CDR3 in DNA: TGTGCCAGCAGCCGGGCAGGCAGCGTCTATGGCTACACCTTC.

J is TRBJ2-1 and V is TRBV11-2; 7 bases are a match to TRBD1. CDR1 is SGHAT and CDR2 is FQNNGV in the germline V gene. This CDR3 spans 15 amino acids. With 2 bases clipped from V and 6 bases from J, the junction kept 7 bases outside the gene matches. DNA of the CDR3: TGTGCCAGCAGCTTAAGGGACAGAGACCGCAATGAGCAGTTCTTC. This encodes CASSLRDRDRNEQFF.

V usage is TRBV15 and J usage is TRBJ2-1, with D perhaps matching TRBD1 (6 bases). Germline lookup yields CDR1 LNHNV and CDR2 YYDKDF (reference sequence). There are 17 residues in the CDR3. Trimming took off 1 base at V and 4 bases at J, with 17 bases between the two ends. CDR3 coding DNA: TGTGCCACCAGCAGAGGAAACAGGGTCTCCATGTACAATGAGCAGTTCTTC. Protein sequence: CATSRGNRVSMYNEQFF.

The CDR3 DNA follows: TGTGCCAGCAGTACCGGACAGGGGCTAGCTAACTATGGCTACACCTTC. It specifies CASSTGQGLANYGYTF. V is TRBV27 and J is TRBJ1-2, with 9 bases matching TRBD1. The CDR3 sequence is 16 residues long. The V segment lost 5 bases and the J segment 0 bases; nucleotides outside the gene matches: 7. The germline V gene encodes CDR1 MNHEY and CDR2 SMNVEV (reference sequence).

The DNA of the CDR3 is TGTGCCAGCAGCTTAGGTTATATAGGTAGCGGGAGCCCAGATACGCAGTATTTT. It specifies CASSLGYIGSGSPDTQYF. The chain uses TRBV7-3 and TRBJ2-3; TRBD2 aligns across 9 bases. The CDR3 runs 18 residues. Trimming took 2 bases from V and 4 from J; bases not matched to a gene: 13. Germline assignment: CDR1 SGHTA and CDR2 FQGTGA.

The CDR3 bases are TGCGCCAGCAGCCAAGAACAGGGGGGGGAGCTGTTTTTT. This translates into CASSQEQGGELFF. The chain recombines TRBV4-1 with TRBJ2-2; TRBD1 matches at 7 bases. V lost 0 bases and J lost 8; bases outside the gene matches: 0. CDR3 size: 13 residues. In germline, CDR1 is MGHRA, CDR2 YSYEKL.

This clone was detected only once. This chain links TRBV5-1 with TRBJ2-5; D gene ambiguous. This CDR3 region has 16 residues. Deletions cut 4 bases from V and 1 base from J, with 17 bases between. The germline gives CDR1 SGHRS, CDR2 YFSETQ. CDR3 nucleotide sequence: TGCGCCAGCAGCCGAGGTGGGGTCCCGTCCCAAGAGACCCAGTACTTC. Translation gives CASSRGGVPSQETQYF.

This clone has just one count. The rearrangement uses TRBV9 and TRBJ2-3; D perhaps matches TRBD1 (5 bases). The CDR3 sequence is 16 residues long. Trimming removed 4 bases from V and 1 base from J, with 16 bases in between. CDR1 SGDLS and CDR2 YYNGEE come from the germline V gene. CDR3 nucleotide sequence: TGTGCCAGCAGCTTAGGGGTCGGCGGAGGCACAGATACGCAGTATTTT. Its protein product is CASSLGVGGGTDTQYF.

The rearrangement links TRBV20-1 to TRBJ1-2; D is possibly TRBD1 (5 bases). CDR3 length: 11 amino acids. Between the trimmed V and J ends, which lost 3 bases and 14 bases, there was a span of 16 bases. The germline CDR1 and CDR2 sequences are DFQATT and SNEGSKA (reference sequence). The CDR3 DNA follows: TGCAGTGCTAGCGGGACCCTTCACCGGACCTTC. Translated: CSASGTLHRTF.

V is TRBV29-1 and J is TRBJ2-5; 9 bases are shared with TRBD2. The better agreement between TRBJ2-7 and the DNA end casts doubt on the J call. This CDR3 spans 16 amino acids. Germline CDR1 is SQVTM and CDR2 is ANQGSEA. This chain's CDR3 is CSVRRWGGRGVYEQYF. CDR3 coding DNA: TGCAGCGTCCGACGGTGGGGCGGGAGGGGCGTCTACGAGCAGTACTTC.

This sequence joins TRBV14 and TRBJ2-5; possibly TRBD2 for D (7 bases). CDR1 is SGHDN, CDR2 FVKESK, per germline. V lost 4 bases and J lost 5, with 14 bases in between. This CDR3 has 14 residues. This CDR3 is CASSPTGRGETQYF. Here the CDR3 DNA reads TGTGCCAGCAGCCCAACAGGGAGGGGCGAGACCCAGTACTTC.

V and J are TRBV9 and TRBJ1-4; D might be TRBD1 (5 bases). Germline-derived CDR1 and CDR2 are SGDLS and YYNGEE. V lost 2 bases to trimming and J lost 12 bases, with 17 bases between them. The CDR3 totals 14 residues. CDR3 bases: TGTGCCAGCAGCGTGGGGGACCCTGTGGGTGAACTGTTTTTT. It codes for CASSVGDPVGELFF.

The V call is TRBV4-3, the J call TRBJ2-3; the D is unclear. The CDR3 spans 18 residues. V lost 2 bases, J lost 2 bases, and 20 bases lay in between. Germline V gene lookup returns CDR1 LGHNA and CDR2 YSLEER. The CDR3 loop reads CASSQRHSPGGVTDTQYF. CDR3 bases: TGCGCCAGCAGCCAAAGGCACTCGCCTGGTGGGGTCACAGATACGCAGTATTTT.

In its sample, this clone was seen once. This rearrangement joins TRBV27 to TRBJ1-2; perhaps TRBD1 as D (6 bases). V was cut by 8 bases and J by 8 bases, with 21 bases left in between. Germline CDR1 reads MNHEY; CDR2 reads SMNVEV (reference sequence). This CDR3 is built from 14 residues. The CDR3 coding sequence is TGTGCCAGCGGGATGCGGGGGCGTTCCTACGGCTACACCTTC. It yields the protein CASGMRGRSYGYTF.

On this clone itself: Different DNA sequences within this sample yield the same CDR3. This chain uses TRBV7-9 with TRBJ1-3, with a weak D call TRBD1 (5 bases). Looked up from germline, CDR1 is SEHNR and CDR2 is FQNEAQ (reference sequence). Trimming stripped 1 base from V and 4 bases from J, with 5 bases between. The CDR3 length is 13 residues. The CDR3 DNA sequence: TGTGCCAGCAGCTTAGGACAGGGAAACACCATATATTTT. Protein product: CASSLGQGNTIYF.